The TCR beta chain under discussion was sequenced for a study of read filtering for tumor transcriptome and immune sequencing. The germline CDR1 and CDR2 sequences are LNHDA and SQIVND (reference sequence). V lost 5 bases, J lost 2 bases, and 2 bases stayed unmatched. The CDR3 loop spans 15 amino acids. This clonotype was counted at least ten times. This library used around 400 ng RNA and molecular barcoded adaptors spanning alpha/delta and beta/gamma chains. Each CDR3 protein gets one entry after TCRdb re-called the reads with MiXCR. The sample has about 50,000 distinct CDR3 sequences, about 19% seen once; the top ten hold 15% to 17%.

Sample: a population of CD138-negative cells sorted from bone marrow. This TCR derives from a donor older than 35 with multiple myeloma. The V gene is TRBV19, the J gene TRBJ2-6; 8 positions agree with TRBD1. CDR3: CASSVRGPGANVLTF. CDR3 in DNA: TGTGCCAGTAGTGTCAGGGGGCCTGGGGCCAACGTCCTGACTTTC.